Listed below are T cell receptor beta chains from one sample, sequenced in a study of control samples from healthy donors and cancer patients. Libraries were prepared by immunoSEQ multiplex PCR; TCRdb keeps only in-frame clonotypes and omits some of them. The sample records over 150,000 clones, under 95% being singletons. The specimen sequenced was blood. These receptors came from a woman aged 18-29 years in good health. CDR3s include the opening cysteine and the closing phenylalanine or tryptophan. D genes are given only for firm matches. Size is omitted from some rows. Given values are once, few, many or a class for expanded clones.

>NA|12|NA|TRBJ2-3|TRBV18
CASSPLSDTQYF
TGTGCCAGCTCACCACTGTCAGATACGCAGTATTTT
>once|14|TRBD2|TRBJ2-2|TRBV7-9
CASSLEAGTGELFF
TGTGCCAGCAGCTTAGAAGCGGGGACCGGGGAGCTGTTTTTT
>NA|15|NA|TRBJ2-3|TRBV28
CASHPPGPITDTQYF
TGTGCCAGCCACCCCCCCGGACCTATCACAGATACGCAGTATTTT
>NA|13|NA|TRBJ1-2|TRBV29-1
CSVEMRPTSGYTF
TGCAGCGTTGAGATGAGACCTACTAGCGGCTACACCTTC
>NA|13|NA|TRBJ2-7|TRBV5-1
CASLLWGAYEQYF
TGCGCCAGCCTCCTATGGGGGGCTTACGAGCAGTACTTC
>NA|12|NA|TRBJ2-1|TRBV24-1
CATRGKGSEQFF
TGTGCCACCAGGGGGAAGGGGAGCGAGCAGTTCTTC
>NA|14|TRBD2|TRBJ2-2|TRBV11-2
CASKASGGVRELFF
TGTGCCAGCAAGGCTAGCGGGGGGGTTAGGGAGCTGTTTTTT
>NA|13|NA|TRBJ2-5|TRBV10-1
CASSESLQETQYF
TGCGCCAGCAGTGAGTCGCTTCAAGAGACCCAGTACTTC
>NA|16|NA|TRBJ1-5|TRBV7-8
CASSLGGQNSNQPQHF
TGTGCCAGCAGCTTAGGAGGACAAAATAGCAATCAGCCCCAGCATTTT
>NA|16|NA|TRBJ2-7|TRBV18
CASSPQGRGVGYEQYF
TGTGCCAGCTCACCGCAGGGGAGGGGAGTAGGGTACGAGCAGTACTTC
>NA|15|NA|TRBJ1-5|TRBV6-2/TRBV6-3
CASSLRGLGNQPQHF
TGTGCCAGCAGTCTAAGGGGTCTTGGCAATCAGCCCCAGCATTTT
>NA|14|NA|TRBJ1-2|TRBV5-5
CASSLVGAGGGYTF
TGTGCCAGCAGCTTAGTGGGGGCCGGAGGTGGCTACACCTTC
>NA|15|TRBD1|TRBJ1-2|TRBV5-1
CASSSHGQGAGGYTF
TGCGCCAGCAGCTCCCACGGACAGGGGGCGGGAGGCTACACCTTC
>NA|13|NA|TRBJ1-6|TRBV5-1
CASSSPGNSPLHF
TGCGCCAGCAGCTCTCCCGGGAATTCACCCCTCCACTTT
>NA|15|NA|TRBJ2-5|TRBV5-1
CASSLEGGLEETQYF
TGCGCCAGCAGCTTGGAGGGGGGCCTCGAGGAGACCCAGTACTTC
>NA|14|NA|TRBJ1-1|TRBV5-4
CASSYGDPGTEAFF
TGTGCCAGCAGCTACGGGGACCCGGGGACTGAAGCTTTCTTT
>NA|13|NA|TRBJ1-3|TRBV12-3/TRBV12-4
CASREGSGNTIYF
TGTGCCAGCAGAGAGGGGAGTGGAAACACCATATATTTT
>NA|14|NA|TRBJ1-1|TRBV15
CATSRDRQNTEAFF
TGTGCCACCAGCAGAGATCGACAGAACACTGAAGCTTTCTTT
>NA|13|NA|TRBJ1-1|TRBV2
CASSGREVSEAFF
TGTGCCAGCAGTGGGAGGGAGGTATCTGAAGCTTTCTTT
>NA|15|NA|TRBJ2-3|TRBV7-2
CASSAGGVREDTQYF
TGTGCCAGCAGCGCCGGGGGCGTCAGGGAAGATACGCAGTATTTT
>NA|14|NA|TRBJ1-2|TRBV11-2
CASTLPGRRHGYTF
TGTGCCAGCACCCTACCGGGGAGGCGACATGGCTACACCTTC
>NA|13|TRBD2|TRBJ2-1|TRBV7-3
CASSPGTSNEQFF
TGTGCCAGCAGCCCCGGGACTAGCAATGAGCAGTTCTTC
>NA|14|NA|TRBJ1-2|TRBV28
CASSLVQEAYGYTF
TGTGCCAGCAGTTTAGTACAGGAAGCTTATGGCTACACCTTC
>NA|11|NA|TRBJ2-3|TRBV6-5
CASSSTDTQYF
TGTGCCAGCAGCAGCACAGATACGCAGTATTTT
>NA|13|TRBD1|TRBJ2-1|TRBV24-1
CATSDEQGVEQFF
TGTGCCACCAGTGATGAACAGGGGGTTGAGCAGTTCTTC
>NA|14|NA|TRBJ1-2|TRBV5-6
CASSQVGQNYGYTF
TGTGCCAGCAGCCAGGTAGGGCAGAACTATGGCTACACCTTC
>few|16|NA|TRBJ1-4|TRBV13
CASTPPTGRWNEKLFF
TGTGCCAGCACCCCTCCTACGGGACGGTGGAATGAAAAACTGTTTTTT
>NA|15|TRBD1|TRBJ1-2|TRBV11-2
CASSFARDREIGYTF
TGTGCCAGCAGCTTCGCTAGGGACAGGGAGATTGGCTACACCTTC
>NA|16|TRBD1|TRBJ1-5|TRBV7-2
CASSLWTGSVNQPQHF
TGTGCCAGCAGCTTATGGACAGGTTCGGTCAATCAGCCCCAGCATTTT
>NA|12|NA|TRBJ1-2|TRBV11-3
CASSSVTYGYTF
TGTGCCAGCAGCTCCGTAACCTATGGCTACACCTTC
>NA|16|NA|TRBJ2-3|TRBV28
CASSRRQGGRTDTQYF
TGTGCCAGCAGCCGTCGACAGGGAGGAAGGACAGATACGCAGTATTTT
>NA|15|TRBD1|TRBJ1-3|TRBV5-1
CASSLEGQGRNTIYF
TGCGCCAGCAGCTTGGAGGGACAGGGGAGAAACACCATATATTTT
>once|12|NA|TRBJ1-2|TRBV24-1
CATSQNRDGYTF
TGTGCCACCAGTCAGAACAGGGATGGCTACACCTTC
>NA|13|TRBD1|TRBJ1-2|TRBV12-3/TRBV12-4
CASSFRTGYGYTF
TGTGCCAGCAGTTTTAGGACAGGGTATGGCTACACCTTC
>NA|13|TRBD1|TRBJ2-1|TRBV6-4
CASSQGAYNEQFF
TGTGCCAGCAGTCAGGGGGCCTACAATGAGCAGTTCTTC
>once|14|TRBD1|TRBJ2-5|TRBV9
CASSETGDQETQYF
TGTGCCAGCAGCGAAACAGGGGACCAAGAGACCCAGTACTTC
>NA|16|TRBD1|TRBJ1-1|TRBV6-6
CASSYSPTGRETEAFF
TGTGCCAGCAGTTACTCGCCGACAGGGAGGGAGACTGAAGCTTTCTTT
>NA|13|NA|TRBJ2-1|TRBV3-1/TRBV3-2
CASSQSWGDEQFF
TGTGCCAGCAGCCAATCTTGGGGGGATGAGCAGTTCTTC
>NA|14|TRBD1|TRBJ1-1|TRBV19
CASKTRGGYTEAFF
TGTGCCAGCAAGACCCGAGGGGGCTACACTGAAGCTTTCTTT
>NA|14|NA|TRBJ2-7|TRBV5-1
CASSLAVGIYEQYF
TGCGCCAGCAGCTTGGCGGTAGGGATCTACGAGCAGTACTTC
>NA|13|NA|TRBJ1-1|TRBV29-1
CSAERGGGTEAFF
TGCAGCGCTGAAAGGGGCGGGGGGACTGAAGCTTTCTTT
>NA|14|NA|TRBJ2-1|TRBV28
CASTIGDSVNEQFF
TGTGCCAGCACTATTGGGGACTCCGTGAATGAGCAGTTCTTC
>few|13|TRBD1|TRBJ2-5|TRBV6-5
CASDWTGEETQYF
TGTGCCAGCGATTGGACAGGGGAAGAGACCCAGTACTTC
>NA|16|NA|TRBJ2-3|TRBV4-1
CASSQVGLGFTDTQYF
TGCGCCAGCAGCCAAGTTGGTTTGGGGTTCACAGATACGCAGTATTTT
>NA|15|NA|TRBJ1-3|TRBV25-1
CASSEGGHSGNTIYF
TGTGCCAGCAGTGAAGGGGGCCACTCCGGAAACACCATATATTTT
>NA|14|NA|TRBJ1-1|TRBV7-9
CASSLIGGNTEAFF
TGTGCCAGCAGCTTAATCGGGGGCAACACTGAAGCTTTCTTT
>NA|15|NA|TRBJ1-3|TRBV2
CASSENRVSGNTIYF
TGTGCCAGCAGTGAAAACAGGGTCTCTGGAAACACCATATATTTT
>NA|16|TRBD2|TRBJ2-1|TRBV18
CASSPPTSGSYNEQFF
TGTGCCAGCTCACCGCCGACTAGCGGTTCCTACAATGAGCAGTTCTTC
>NA|17|NA|TRBJ1-4|TRBV10-3
CAISESLYGTSIEKLFF
TGTGCCATCAGTGAGTCTTTGTATGGGACTAGTATCGAAAAACTGTTTTTT
>NA|18|TRBD2|TRBJ2-7|TRBV4-1
CASSQVGRAGGLRYEQYF
TGCGCCAGCAGCCAAGTGGGACGAGCGGGGGGGCTCCGCTACGAGCAGTACTTC
>NA|14|NA|TRBJ1-5|TRBV19
CASNPGQVNQPQHF
TGTGCCAGCAACCCGGGGCAGGTCAATCAGCCCCAGCATTTT
>once|14|NA|TRBJ2-3|TRBV5-1
CASSLIASTDTQYF
TGCGCCAGCAGCTTAATTGCCAGCACAGATACGCAGTATTTT
>NA|16|NA|TRBJ2-1|TRBV3-1/TRBV3-2
CASSQDRLASHNEQFF
TGTGCCAGCAGCCAAGATCGCCTAGCATCGCATAATGAGCAGTTCTTC
>NA|13|NA|TRBJ1-6|TRBV16
CASSQGNNSPLHF
TGTGCCAGCAGCCAGGGGAATAATTCACCCCTCCACTTT
>NA|14|TRBD1|TRBJ1-1|TRBV11-2
CASRAQGGGTEAFF
TGTGCCAGCAGGGCGCAGGGGGGCGGCACTGAAGCTTTCTTT
>NA|14|NA|TRBJ1-1|TRBV4-1
CASSQRTEHTEAFF
TGCGCCAGCAGCCAACGGACAGAACACACTGAAGCTTTCTTT
>NA|13|NA|TRBJ1-2|TRBV12-3/TRBV12-4
CASRKTQDYGYTF
TGTGCCAGCAGAAAGACCCAGGACTATGGCTACACCTTC
>NA|14|NA|TRBJ1-4|TRBV18
CASSPTATNEKLFF
TGTGCCAGCTCACCGACGGCAACTAATGAAAAACTGTTTTTT